This T cell receptor beta chain was obtained from a study of T cells in narcolepsy. There are 17 residues in the CDR3. Germline values: CDR1 SGHRS, CDR2 YFSETQ. J lost 4 bases, V lost 0 bases, and 8 bases had no gene match. Sequencing was performed with immunoSEQ multiplex PCR; in TCRdb, only in-frame clones are kept and a portion is missing. The sample yields some 30,000 clones, roughly four fifths seen once. The sequencing sample was made of CD45RA- memory CD4+ T cells from PBMCs. The rearrangement joins TRBV5-1 to TRBJ2-5; 11 nucleotides agree with TRBD2. The TCR comes from a human donor with narcolepsy. DNA for the CDR3: TGCGCCAGCAGCTTGGCTTTTGGGCTAGCGGGAGGAGAGACCCAGTACTTC. Translation: CASSLAFGLAGGETQYF.